Included here is one T cell receptor (beta chain) sequence, with context. The target antigen is unknown. This specimen comes from a study of CD4 T cells in relation to SARS-CoV-2 and coronaviruses. At the level of the study: Negative control cultures got HIV-1 Nef peptides or no peptide.

The length of the CDR3 is 14 residues. CDR1 MDHEN and CDR2 SYDVKM come from the germline V gene. V lost 8 bases, J lost 5 bases, and 4 bases stayed unmatched. CD4+ T cells from unexposed donors were obtained before the COVID-19 pandemic (2011-2018). CD4+ T cells were isolated from the cells after 10 days of culture. Libraries were prepared by immunoSEQ multiplex PCR; TCRdb keeps only in-frame clonotypes and omits some of them. The profile shows about 20,000 clones, 70% to 75% of them singletons. The origin of this receptor is a human donor in good health. The chain combines TRBV28 with TRBJ2-2; 11 positions agree with TRBD2. The sample comprised CD4+ T cells from PBMCs, cultured in vitro. CDR3 region: CASQLAGVTGELFF. The CDR3 coding sequence is TGTGCCAGCCAACTAGCGGGAGTTACCGGGGAGCTGTTTTTT.